Below, 26 T cell receptor beta chains from the same sample are listed, as sequenced in a study of T cell repertoires in cytomegalovirus infection. Using its own MiXCR run on the reads, TCRdb lists one record per CDR3 protein. The sample has some 920,000 distinct CDR3 sequences, around 29% seen once. No antigen has been identified for these receptors. Sequenced here: cultured CD8+ T cells from PBMCs, sampled from culture after CMV antigen stimulation. These receptor sequences come from a human donor in good health (CMV status not recorded). Some clones in this sample may be carry-over from other donors' samples.

This clonotype was seen a handful of times. The chain couples TRBV7-9 to TRBJ2-7, with a tentative D call TRBD1 (6 bases). V was shortened by 5 bases and J by 2 bases, with 19 bases between the two germline ends. Germline V lookup: CDR1 SEHNR, CDR2 FQNEAQ (reference sequence). The CDR3 runs to 16 residues. The chain's CDR3 is CASSVSLGTPTYEQYF. The CDR3 DNA reads TGTGCCAGCAGCGTAAGTCTCGGGACACCTACCTACGAGCAGTACTTC.

The sample holds a few counts of this clonotype. This rearrangement joins TRBV6-5 to TRBJ1-2, with TRBD1 matching over 7 bases. The CDR3 length is 13 residues. Per germline, CDR1 MNHEY and CDR2 SVGAGI. V lost 2 bases to trimming and J lost 6 bases; unmatched junction nucleotides: 3. The CDR3 protein is CASSYPGQDGYTF. The CDR3 DNA follows: TGTGCCAGCAGTTACCCAGGACAGGATGGCTACACCTTC.

The chain combines TRBV7-8 with TRBJ2-1, with 9 bases that match TRBD1. The CDR3 is made up of 16 amino acids. Germline V gives CDR1 SGHVS, CDR2 FQNEAQ. J was trimmed by 3 bases and V by 1 base; bases with no gene match: 4. CDR3 nucleotide sequence: TGTGCCAGCAGCTTAGACGGGACAGGGTACTACAATGAGCAGTTCTTC. It yields the protein CASSLDGTGYYNEQFF.

This clonotype has a count of ten or more. The chain has TRBV7-9 and TRBJ1-1; D uncertain. V dropped 5 bases and J dropped 4 bases, with 17 bases sitting between them. The germline gives CDR1 SEHNR, CDR2 FQNEAQ (reference sequence). CDR3 length: 15 amino acids. The CDR3 DNA sequence: TGTGCCAGCAGCAGCCCTCAAGGCACTGGCACTGAAGCTTTCTTT. This encodes CASSSPQGTGTEAFF.

This clonotype was detected only a few times. This chain connects TRBV6-5 to TRBJ2-7, with D perhaps TRBD2 (5 bases). Germline V gene data show CDR1 as MNHEY and CDR2 as SVGAGI. The CDR3 totals 13 residues. V was shortened by 0 bases and J by 9 bases, with 12 bases between the two germline ends. CDR3 region: CASSYSDGNVQYF. In DNA form, the CDR3 reads TGTGCCAGCAGTTACTCCGACGGGAATGTGCAGTACTTC.

This clonotype was recorded many times. V gene TRBV7-2 combines with J gene TRBJ1-5; D remains ambiguous. The CDR3 sequence is 15 residues long. Trimming removed 0 bases at V and 4 bases at J, with 10 bases between. The germline gives CDR1 SGHTA, CDR2 FQGNSA. CDR3 nucleotide sequence: TGTGCCAGCAGCTTAGCATGGCAGGTGAATCAGCCCCAGCATTTT. Translating it yields CASSLAWQVNQPQHF.

The sample holds many counts of this clonotype. The chain couples TRBV6-6 to TRBJ2-7; TRBD1 matches at 8 bases. V shed 3 bases and J 5 bases; nucleotides not matched to a gene: 9. The CDR3 loop spans 15 amino acids. Per germline, CDR1 MNHNY and CDR2 SVGAGI (reference sequence). CDR3 amino acids: CASSYLGQGANEQYF. DNA for the CDR3: TGTGCCAGCAGTTATTTGGGGCAGGGGGCGAACGAGCAGTACTTC.

The chain couples TRBV6-5 to TRBJ2-5; D gene unclear. CDR3 length: 15 amino acids. The V and J ends lost 0 bases and 1 base respectively, with 9 bases between them. Germline-derived CDR1 and CDR2 are MNHEY and SVGAGI. The CDR3 nucleotides are TGTGCCAGCAGTTACTCGAATGGTTTCCAAGAGACCCAGTACTTC. Its protein product is CASSYSNGFQETQYF.

In this sample, this clonotype turned up a few times. The chain carries TRBV6-5 and TRBJ2-1, with 9 bases lining up with TRBD2. The V segment lost 0 bases and the J segment 5 bases; nucleotides outside the gene matches: 5. This CDR3 comprises 16 residues. Germline-derived CDR1 and CDR2 are MNHEY and SVGAGI. The CDR3 reads CASSYSTAGGNNEQFF. CDR3 DNA: TGTGCCAGCAGTTACTCGACAGCGGGGGGAAACAATGAGCAGTTCTTC.

The V and J genes are TRBV4-1 and TRBJ1-5; D is uncertain. Trimming stripped 1 base from V and 3 bases from J, with 13 bases between. CDR1 MGHRA and CDR2 YSYEKL come from the germline V gene. CDR3 size: 16 residues. The CDR3 protein is CASSQAPYSDNQPQHF. The CDR3 region has the DNA TGCGCCAGCAGCCAAGCCCCCTACAGCGACAATCAGCCCCAGCATTTT.

Ten or more counts support this clonotype. V is TRBV7-6 and J is TRBJ1-1, with D possibly TRBD1 on 6 matching bases. The V and J ends lost 5 bases and 3 bases respectively, with 13 bases between them. Germline-derived CDR1 and CDR2 are SGHVS and FNYEAQ. The CDR3 length is 14 residues. In DNA form, the CDR3 reads TGTGCCAGCAGCCCCAGGGGTGGGGACACTGAAGCTTTCTTT. Amino acid sequence: CASSPRGGDTEAFF. The complete variable domain, with remaining parts taken from reference TRBV7-6 and TRBJ1-1, reads GAGVSQSPRYKVTKRGQDVALRCDPISGHVSLYWYRQALGQGPEFLTYFNYEAQQDKSGLPNDRFSAERPEGSISTLTIQRTEQRDSAMYRCASSPRGGDTEAFFGQGTRLTVV.

The rearrangement uses TRBV28 and TRBJ2-6, with D perhaps TRBD2 (7 bases). The CDR3 has 20 residues. The V and J ends lost 1 base and 0 bases respectively, with 19 bases between them. The germline CDR1 and CDR2 sequences are MDHEN and SYDVKM. In DNA, the CDR3 is TGTGCCAGCAGTTTATTAAGGGAGGGGGGACGGCACTCTGGGGCCAACGTCCTGACTTTC. This gives the protein CASSLLREGGRHSGANVLTF.

The V and J genes are TRBV7-9 and TRBJ2-7; 7 bases fit TRBD2. This CDR3 spans 15 amino acids. After removal of 5 bases from V and 0 bases from J, the junction contained 7 bases not matched to a gene. CDR1 is SEHNR and CDR2 is FQNEAQ in the germline V gene (reference sequence). CDR3 bases: TGTGCCAGCAGCGGGCCGGGGGGACCCTCCTACGAGCAGTACTTC. This translates into CASSGPGGPSYEQYF.

The gene calls are TRBV7-3 and TRBJ2-3; TRBD1 might be the D (6 bases). Per the germline V gene, CDR1 is SGHTA and CDR2 is FQGTGA. The V end lost 5 bases, the J end lost 3 bases, and 12 bases lay between the germline ends. The CDR3 runs to 14 residues. This CDR3 reads CASSQTGLTDTQYF. The CDR3 nucleotides read TGTGCCAGCAGCCAAACAGGGTTGACAGATACGCAGTATTTT.

The chain has TRBV27 and TRBJ2-1; D is unresolved. The germline V gene has CDR1 MNHEY and CDR2 SMNVEV (reference sequence). V was shortened by 9 bases and J by 6 bases, with 12 bases between the two germline ends. The CDR3 sequence is 12 residues long. The CDR3 coding sequence is TGTGCCAGTTCCGGCTCGCCCAATGAGCAGTTCTTC. This codes for CASSGSPNEQFF.

This clonotype was seen only a few times. This chain uses TRBV5-1 with TRBJ2-1, with 8 bases that match TRBD2. The CDR3 extends over 16 amino acids. The junction had 14 bases not matched to a gene; V was cut back by 3 bases and J by 9 bases. The germline CDR1 and CDR2 sequences are SGHRS and YFSETQ. The CDR3 nucleotides read TGCGCCAGCAGCTCCATGGGCGGGGGGCGAACCGGTGAGCAGTTCTTC. Its translation: CASSSMGGGRTGEQFF.

V gene TRBV27 combines with J gene TRBJ2-7; a weak D match, TRBD1 (5 bases). Looked up from germline, CDR1 is MNHEY and CDR2 is SMNVEV (reference sequence). V was shortened by 4 bases and J by 3 bases, with 16 bases between the two germline ends. This CDR3 region has 15 residues. The CDR3 is CASSYGARGIYEQYF. Here the CDR3 DNA reads TGTGCCAGCAGTTATGGGGCAAGAGGAATCTACGAGCAGTACTTC.

This clonotype appeared a few times. The gene calls are TRBV5-1 and TRBJ1-2; perhaps TRBD1 as D (6 bases). Looked up from germline, CDR1 is SGHRS and CDR2 is YFSETQ. The CDR3 is 15 residues long. V lost 4 bases and J lost 2, with 15 bases in between. CDR3 DNA: TGCGCCAGCAGCCCGAAGGGGGAGAGGAACTATGGCTACACCTTC. This encodes CASSPKGERNYGYTF.

The chain combines TRBV7-4 with TRBJ2-7; D gene uncertain. The ends were cut back, 5 bases at V and 7 bases at J, with 15 bases in the middle. The CDR3 runs to 13 residues. CDR1 and CDR2 from the germline V gene are SGHVT and SQSDAQ. CDR3 in DNA: TGTGCCAGCAGCCCCGGACCTGAGAAGGAGCAGTACTTC. Its translation: CASSPGPEKEQYF. The complete variable domain, with remaining parts taken from reference TRBV7-4 and TRBJ2-7, reads GAGVSQSPRYKVAKRGRDVALRCDSISGHVTLYWYRQTLGQGSEVLTYSQSDAQRDKSGRPSGRFSAERPERSVSTLKIQRTEQGDSAVYLCASSPGPEKEQYFGPGTRLTVT.

The chain links TRBV12-5 to TRBJ1-1; D is ambiguous. Trimming removed 6 bases from V and 7 bases from J, with 12 bases in between. The germline CDR1 and CDR2 sequences are LGHNT and FRNRAP. The CDR3 runs to 12 residues. The DNA of the CDR3 is TGTGCTAGTGGAATGCGGACTGATGAAGCTTTCTTT. This gives the protein CASGMRTDEAFF.

V and J are TRBV12-3 or TRBV12-4 and TRBJ2-3; D perhaps matches TRBD1 (6 bases). The CDR3 is made up of 15 amino acids. Between the trimmed V and J ends, which lost 3 bases and 4 bases, there was a span of 14 bases. CDR3 DNA: TGTGCCAGCAGTTTCCTGGGGGCGCGCCCAGATACGCAGTATTTT. This gives the protein CASSFLGARPDTQYF.

J is TRBJ1-1 and V is TRBV6-1; 7 bases are shared with TRBD1. V was clipped by 8 bases and J by 3 bases; unmatched bases: 6. The CDR3 runs to 13 residues. Per germline, CDR1 MNHNS and CDR2 SASEGT. CDR3 residues: CASGPGGHTEAFF. In nucleotides, the CDR3 is TGTGCCAGCGGACCAGGGGGACACACTGAAGCTTTCTTT.

The rearrangement joins TRBV2 to TRBJ2-7; TRBD1 might be the D (5 bases). The CDR3 is made up of 15 amino acids. Deletions cut 6 bases from V and 0 bases from J, with 15 bases between. Germline CDR1 SNHLY, CDR2 FYNNEI. CDR3 amino acids: CASRPPRQGSYEQYF. The CDR3 coding sequence is TGTGCCAGCAGACCACCCCGGCAGGGCTCCTACGAGCAGTACTTC.

This clonotype showed up many times. The J gene is TRBJ2-1, the V gene TRBV7-2; 7 bases align to TRBD1. Germline CDR1 is SGHTA and CDR2 is FQGNSA. The CDR3 length is 18 residues. The V segment lost 7 bases and the J segment 0 bases; nucleotides outside the gene matches: 15. CDR3: CASNPAWTGSHSYNEQFF. CDR3 nucleotides: TGTGCCAGCAACCCAGCCTGGACAGGTTCCCACTCCTACAATGAGCAGTTCTTC.

V usage is TRBV7-9 and J usage is TRBJ2-1, with TRBD2 matching over 10 bases. The CDR3 is 14 amino acids. Germline CDR1 and CDR2: SEHNR and FQNEAQ (reference sequence). With 2 bases clipped from V and 10 bases from J, the junction kept 5 bases outside the gene matches. CDR3 amino acids: CASSLSGGAGEQFF. CDR3 nucleotides: TGTGCCAGCAGCTTAAGCGGGGGGGCCGGGGAGCAGTTCTTC.

The table lists this clonotype with many counts. CDR3 residues: CASSLIGGGYEQFF. DNA for the CDR3: TGTGCCAGCAGCTTAATCGGAGGGGGCTATGAGCAGTTCTTC. The J gene is TRBJ2-1, the V gene TRBV7-3, with a weak D call TRBD1 (7 bases). V was shortened by 1 base and J by 8 bases, with 12 bases between the two germline ends. The CDR3 totals 14 residues. Germline lookup yields CDR1 SGHTA and CDR2 FQGTGA. The full variable domain, rest sourced from reference TRBV7-3 and TRBJ2-1, is GAGVSQTPSNKVTEKGKYVELRCDPISGHTALYWYRQSLGQGPEFLIYFQGTGAADDSGLPNDRFFAVRPEGSVSTLKIQRTERGDSAVYLCASSLIGGGYEQFFGPGTRLTVL.